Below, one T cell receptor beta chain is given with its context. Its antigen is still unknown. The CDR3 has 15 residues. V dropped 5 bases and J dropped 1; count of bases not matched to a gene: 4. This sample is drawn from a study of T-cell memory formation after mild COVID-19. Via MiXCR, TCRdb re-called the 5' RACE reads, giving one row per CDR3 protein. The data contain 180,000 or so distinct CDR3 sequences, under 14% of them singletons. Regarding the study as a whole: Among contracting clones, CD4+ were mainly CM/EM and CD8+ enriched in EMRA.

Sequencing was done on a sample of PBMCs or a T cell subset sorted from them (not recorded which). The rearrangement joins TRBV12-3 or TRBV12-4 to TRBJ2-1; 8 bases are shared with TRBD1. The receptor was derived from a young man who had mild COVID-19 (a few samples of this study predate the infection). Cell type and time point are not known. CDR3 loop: CASSLDRASYNEQFF. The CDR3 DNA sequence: TGTGCCAGCAGTCTGGACAGGGCTTCCTACAATGAGCAGTTCTTC.